The 9 T cell receptor beta chains in this list originate from one sample, sequenced in a study of cytomegalovirus exposure and HLA in healthy donors. PCR was performed using 60 Vbeta and 13 Jbeta primers. Data came from immunoSEQ multiplex PCR; TCRdb stores just in-frame clones and leaves some out. The sample lists roughly 200,000 clones, roughly 80% occurring once. Input material: PBMCs. The receptors come from a woman under 30 in good health and CMV-seronegative.

The chain has TRBV28 and TRBJ2-7; 10 bases line up with TRBD1. V lost 5 bases and J lost 7; bases outside the gene matches: 8. The CDR3 is 14 residues long. Germline V gives CDR1 MDHEN, CDR2 SYDVKM. CDR3 sequence (DNA): TGTGCCAGCAGTGCCCGGGACAGGGGAATAGAGCAGTACTTC. Protein product: CASSARDRGIEQYF. The full variable domain, rest sourced from reference TRBV28 and TRBJ2-7, is DVKVTQSSRYLVKRTGEKVFLECVQDMDHENMFWYRQDPGLGLRLIYFSYDVKMKEKGDIPEGYSVSREKKERFSLILESASTNQTSMYLCASSARDRGIEQYFGPGTRLTVT.

The chain carries TRBV4-3 and TRBJ2-1; TRBD2 agrees at 10 bases. There are 16 residues in the CDR3. Germline trimming cut 1 base from V and 4 bases from J; bases unmatched to any gene: 4. CDR1 is LGHNA and CDR2 is YSLEER in the germline V gene. The CDR3 region is CASSQGTSGRYNEQFF. The DNA of the CDR3 is TGCGCCAGCAGCCAAGGGACTAGCGGTAGATACAATGAGCAGTTCTTC.

Only one count was recorded for this clone. V and J are TRBV15 and TRBJ2-3, with 12 positions matching TRBD2. V gave up 2 bases and J gave up 5 bases; unmatched junction bases: 8. CDR1 and CDR2 (germline): LNHNV, YYDKDF (reference sequence). This CDR3 is 17 amino acids long. The CDR3 loop reads CATSRTKTSGSGDTQYF. CDR3 sequence (DNA): TGTGCCACCAGCAGAACTAAGACTAGCGGGAGTGGAGATACGCAGTATTTT.

V is TRBV5-4 and J is TRBJ2-1; a possible D gene is TRBD1 (6 bases). This CDR3 comprises 12 residues. V was shortened by 4 bases and J by 9 bases, with 11 bases between the two germline ends. Germline V CDR1 and CDR2: SGHNT, YYREEE (reference sequence). The CDR3 nucleotides are TGTGCCAGCAGCGAACAGGGAGTTGAGCAGTTCTTC. Translating gives CASSEQGVEQFF.

V and J are TRBV27 and TRBJ1-1; possible D gene TRBD1, 6 bases. CDR3 size: 13 residues. Germline V CDR1 and CDR2: MNHEY, SMNVEV (reference sequence). Deletions cut 3 bases from V and 4 bases from J, with 9 bases between. The CDR3 coding sequence is TGTGCCAGCAGTTTTTTAGGGGGCACTGAAGCTTTCTTT. Amino acid sequence: CASSFLGGTEAFF.

The rearrangement links TRBV11-2 to TRBJ1-4; 8 nucleotides align to TRBD1. Germline V lookup: CDR1 SGHAT, CDR2 FQNNGV. After removal of 0 bases from V and 8 bases from J, the junction contained 8 bases not matched to a gene. The CDR3 loop spans 16 amino acids. CDR3 in DNA: TGTGCCAGCAGCTTAGAGGGGACAGGAGTGAGGGAAAAACTGTTTTTT. Its translation: CASSLEGTGVREKLFF.

The count of this clone is one. This chain connects TRBV7-9 to TRBJ2-5; 12 nucleotides agree with TRBD1. The CDR3 contains 17 residues. With V trimmed by 4 bases and J by 3 bases, 9 bases remained unmatched. The germline V gene has CDR1 SEHNR and CDR2 FQNEAQ (reference sequence). CDR3 nucleotides: TGTGCCAGCAGCTCCACCGCCGGGACAGGGGGCAAAGAGACCCAGTACTTC. This translates into CASSSTAGTGGKETQYF. Supplemented by reference TRBV7-9 and TRBJ2-5, the full variable domain reads DTGVSQNPRHKITKRGQNVTFRCDPISEHNRLYWYRQTLGQGPEFLTYFQNEAQLEKSRLLSDRFSAERPKGSFSTLEIQRTEQGDSAMYLCASSSTAGTGGKETQYFGPGTRLLVL.

This clone was detected a few times. V usage is TRBV5-1 and J usage is TRBJ1-1; 12 nucleotides agree with TRBD1. The CDR3 is 14 residues long. Germline loops: CDR1 SGHRS, CDR2 YFSETQ. Unmatched junction bases numbered 0, after V lost 5 bases and J lost 1 base. As DNA, the CDR3 is TGCGCCAGCAGGGGACAGGGGGCGAACACTGAAGCTTTCTTT. It translates to CASRGQGANTEAFF.

This rearrangement joins TRBV15 to TRBJ2-3; no definite D call. Deletions cut 5 bases from V and 0 bases from J, with 12 bases between. Germline V gene data show CDR1 as LNHNV and CDR2 as YYDKDF (reference sequence). The CDR3 has 15 amino acids. The DNA for the CDR3 is TGTGCCACCAGCCCCCGGATAGCTAGCACAGATACGCAGTATTTT. As protein: CATSPRIASTDTQYF.